What follows are 12 T cell receptor beta chains derived from one specimen sequenced in a study of cytomegalovirus exposure and HLA in healthy donors. This table comes from immunoSEQ multiplex PCR, and its TCRdb copy is limited to in-frame clones, with some not included. The data hold around 150,000 clones, with 70% to 85% observed a single time. The specimen sequenced was PBMCs. Every receptor here comes from a man aged 25 to 40 in good health and CMV-seropositive.

This clone has only a few counts. The rearrangement joins TRBV19 to TRBJ1-2, with D hard to call. The germline V gene encodes CDR1 LNHDA and CDR2 SQIVND (reference sequence). The CDR3 is made up of 12 amino acids. V lost 7 bases to trimming and J lost 3 bases, with 9 bases between them. For the CDR3, the DNA is TGTGCCAGTACTGGGGAGCACTATGGCTACACCTTC. This codes for CASTGEHYGYTF.

The chain couples TRBV2 to TRBJ1-2, with 7 bases matching TRBD1. With V trimmed by 7 bases and J by 7 bases, 6 bases remained unmatched. The germline gives CDR1 SNHLY, CDR2 FYNNEI. The CDR3 runs to 12 residues. CDR3 sequence: CASMREGAGYTF. CDR3 in DNA: TGTGCCAGCATGCGGGAGGGGGCTGGCTACACCTTC.

This chain links TRBV5-1 with TRBJ1-1; D is unclear. This CDR3 is built from 14 residues. Per germline, CDR1 SGHRS and CDR2 YFSETQ. The V gene lost 4 bases and the J gene lost 3 bases, with 13 bases spanning the gap. The CDR3 region is CASSLGSWDTEAFF. The CDR3 coding sequence is TGCGCCAGCAGCCTAGGGAGCTGGGACACTGAAGCTTTCTTT.

This sequence joins TRBV7-2 and TRBJ1-4; 7 positions match TRBD1. CDR1 is SGHTA and CDR2 is FQGNSA in the germline V gene. The CDR3 totals 15 residues. Germline trimming cut 1 base from V and 7 bases from J; bases unmatched to any gene: 6. The CDR3 sequence is CASSLDNRGGEKLFF. As DNA, the CDR3 is TGTGCCAGCAGCTTAGACAACAGGGGTGGTGAAAAACTGTTTTTT. Based on the CDR3 plus reference TRBV7-2 and TRBJ1-4, the full variable domain is GAGVSQSPSNKVTEKGKDVELRCDPISGHTALYWYRQSLGQGLEFLIYFQGNSAPDKSGLPSDRFSAERTGGSVSTLTIQRTQQEDSAVYLCASSLDNRGGEKLFFGSGTQLSVL.

The rearrangement joins TRBV28 to TRBJ1-2; TRBD1 matches at 9 bases. This CDR3 has 17 residues. V was clipped by 3 bases and J by 3 bases; unmatched bases: 11. Germline lookup yields CDR1 MDHEN and CDR2 SYDVKM. The DNA of the CDR3 is TGTGCCAGCAGTTTGACGACCGGGACAGGGCTTGACTATGGCTACACCTTC. This translates into CASSLTTGTGLDYGYTF.

The chain uses TRBV25-1 and TRBJ2-1; D perhaps matches TRBD2 (6 bases). CDR1 is MGHDK and CDR2 is SYGVNS in the germline V gene. CDR3 size: 13 residues. V shed 2 bases and J shed 11 bases, with 13 bases lying between them. CDR3: CASSELSREQQFF. CDR3 DNA: TGTGCCAGCAGTGAACTATCCCGGGAGCAGCAGTTCTTC. Complete variable domain (other parts from reference TRBV25-1 and TRBJ2-1): EADIYQTPRYLVIGTGKKITLECSQTMGHDKMYWYQQDPGMELHLIHYSYGVNSTEKGDLSSESTVSRIRTEHFPLTLESARPSHTSQYLCASSELSREQQFFGPGTRLTVL.

This clone was observed a single time. The chain joins TRBV27 to TRBJ1-2, with 7 bases aligning to TRBD1. The trim removed 0 bases at V and 5 bases at J, leaving 6 bases unmatched. The CDR3 has 15 amino acids. Germline V CDR1 and CDR2: MNHEY, SMNVEV (reference sequence). CDR3 loop: CASSLSWAGGYGYTF. The DNA of the CDR3 is TGTGCCAGCAGTTTATCGTGGGCAGGGGGGTATGGCTACACCTTC.

This clone was observed a handful of times. The V call is TRBV2, the J call TRBJ2-4; 9 bases line up with TRBD1. The CDR3 runs 15 residues. The trim removed 8 bases at V and 1 base at J, leaving 6 bases unmatched. Germline values: CDR1 SNHLY, CDR2 FYNNEI. CDR3 in DNA: TGTGCCAGCGTAATACAGGGGGCTGCCAAAAACATTCAGTACTTC. Its protein is CASVIQGAAKNIQYF.

Only a few counts were recorded for this clone. V usage is TRBV5-4 and J usage is TRBJ2-7; 9 bases align to TRBD2. J was trimmed by 2 bases and V by 2 bases; bases with no gene match: 8. Germline CDR1 SGHNT, CDR2 YYREEE (reference sequence). This CDR3 is built from 16 residues. The CDR3 bases are TGTGCCAGCAGCTTAAGATGGACTAGCGAGACCTACGAGCAGTACTTC. Its translation: CASSLRWTSETYEQYF.

This chain links TRBV19 with TRBJ2-7; the match to TRBD2 covers 7 bases. This CDR3 spans 14 amino acids. Germline lookup yields CDR1 LNHDA and CDR2 SQIVND (reference sequence). V dropped 9 bases and J dropped 3; count of bases not matched to a gene: 11. As DNA, the CDR3 is TGTGCCAGCCAACCCCGGCGGGGGTTCTACGAGCAGTACTTC. Protein: CASQPRRGFYEQYF.

The CDR3 here is CSVDTGGTEAFF. In nucleotides, the CDR3 is TGCAGCGTTGATACTGGGGGGACTGAAGCTTTCTTT. The chain joins TRBV29-1 to TRBJ1-1; D perhaps matches TRBD1 (5 bases). Germline CDR1 SQVTM, CDR2 ANQGSEA. The CDR3 runs to 12 residues. Trimming removed 3 bases at V and 5 bases at J, with 10 bases between.

The chain employs TRBV19 and TRBJ1-2, with 10 bases that match TRBD1. Germline V gives CDR1 LNHDA, CDR2 SQIVND (reference sequence). The CDR3 sequence is 15 residues long. The V and J ends lost 4 bases and 5 bases, in that order; junction bases with no gene match: 7. The CDR3 here is CASSNGDRGTYGYTF. CDR3 nucleotides: TGTGCCAGTAGTAATGGGGACAGGGGAACTTATGGCTACACCTTC.